The clone carrying this T cell receptor (beta chain) was seen a handful of times. CDR3 size: 12 residues. Germline loops: CDR1 GTSNPN, CDR2 SVGIG (reference sequence). Trimming stripped 2 bases from V and 12 bases from J, with 13 bases between. This record comes from a study of blood T cell repertoires in COVID-19. Sequencing was performed with immunoSEQ multiplex PCR; in TCRdb, only in-frame clones are kept and a portion is missing. The sample lists about 230,000 clones, 80% to 90% occurring once. The rearrangement links TRBV30 to TRBJ1-4, with D uncertain. The TCR originated in a man between 18 and 35 years old who had recovered from COVID-19. Sequencing was done on a sample of PBMCs or T cells enriched from blood (not recorded which). CDR3 bases: TGTGCCTGGAGTAAAGACGGTAGCCAACTGTTTTTT. This gives the protein CAWSKDGSQLFF.